This T cell receptor beta chain came from a study of a mutant IDH1 vaccine in newly diagnosed glioma. Across the study: Most patients had received both radiotherapy and temozolomide, the prior options being radiotherapy, temozolomide, or both.

The V segment lost 0 bases and the J segment 5 bases; nucleotides outside the gene matches: 18. Germline V lookup: CDR1 MGHRA, CDR2 YSYEKL. This CDR3 region has 21 residues. The assay was immunoSEQ multiplex PCR, and TCRdb's table has in-frame clones only and misses some. The sample shows 65,000 to 70,000 clones, 65% to 90% of them seen only once. Time point: baseline, week 1 (first vaccination visit). Treatment indicated: pre-vaccination baseline after standard-of-care therapy. Those who donated had recent WHO grade 3 or 4 IDH1-mutant, ATRX-lost astrocytomas. The genes are TRBV4-1 and TRBJ2-5; TRBD2 agrees at 13 bases. Source: PBMCs, taken from a glioma patient treated with radiotherapy, temozolomide or both. This clonotype originated in a man aged 25 to 45 with glioma. CDR3 DNA: TGCGCCAGCAGCCAAGAGATAGGGACTAGCGGGGTAGCGACCACTCGGGAGACCCAGTACTTC. Translation gives CASSQEIGTSGVATTRETQYF.